A single TCR beta chain is shown here with its context. There are 14 residues in the CDR3. With V trimmed by 4 bases and J by 6 bases, 6 bases remained unmatched. Germline V lookup: CDR1 SEHNR, CDR2 FQNEAQ (reference sequence). This entry is derived from a study of blood T cell repertoires in COVID-19. Sequencing was performed with immunoSEQ multiplex PCR; in TCRdb, only in-frame clones are kept and a portion is missing. The data contain 200,000 to 300,000 clones, around 90% of them singletons. What was sequenced was peripheral blood. The chain links TRBV7-9 to TRBJ1-2, with 9 nucleotides matching TRBD1. This clonotype originated in a woman between 65 and 79 years old with active or convalescent COVID-19. CDR3 nucleotides: TGTGCCAGCAGCTCTGGACAGGGGATACATGGCTACACCTTC. Protein: CASSSGQGIHGYTF.